The TCR beta chain under discussion was sequenced for a study of long-term antiretroviral therapy in people with HIV. Study information: First collections came about a decade before the 2015 immediate-ART recommendation.

Germline V gene sequence: CDR1 LNHDA, CDR2 SQIVND (reference sequence). With V trimmed by 5 bases and J by 8 bases, 9 bases remained unmatched. CDR3 length: 16 amino acids. The assay used was immunoSEQ (version v3.0), run at survey level. Assay: immunoSEQ multiplex PCR; the TCRdb copy retains only in-frame clones and omits some. The top ten clones hold around 7.9% of a sample with 18,000 or so clones, roughly 73% of them seen once. Study results and caveats: Spans of CDR3 length were tighter for HIV repertoires than for controls. Those clones which expanded before ART made up the dominant part of the repertoire at all time points. Collection spanned 2004 to 2017; ART regimens may be less effective than current ones.

This clone has only one observation. Antigen specificity is unknown. The chain is built from TRBV19 and TRBJ1-6; 10 nucleotides align to TRBD1. The specimen was unsorted PBMCs, collected at the start of antiretroviral therapy, before treatment. This clonotype was sampled from a woman aged 40 to 49 with HIV. The CDR3 nucleotides read TGTGCCAGTAGTCCTGGACAGGGGGTAATACATTCACCCCTCCACTTT. The encoded protein is CASSPGQGVIHSPLHF.